This paragraph covers one T cell receptor beta chain sequence. CDR3 length: 13 amino acids. Trimming shortened V by 6 bases and J by 7 bases, and 15 bases separated the two germline ends. Germline values: CDR1 DFQATT, CDR2 SNEGSKA (reference sequence). PCR was performed a second time for roughly 7 to 12 cycles using a sample-barcoded 5' primer and a J-beta primer mix. Through a template-switch adaptor with 12 random nucleotides, each cDNA molecule received a tag. TCRdb reanalysed the 5' RACE reads using MiXCR and keeps one entry per CDR3 protein. The table shows hundreds of thousands of distinct CDR3 sequences, with more than 50% occurring only once. The sample comes from a study of blood T cells in healthy people across ages. Study background: Per two T cells, template switching captured roughly one barcoded beta molecule.

Healthy Russian Caucasian donors spanned ages about 6 to 90 years. Extracted total RNA amounted to at least 5.5 micrograms for each sample. Sequencing input: blood. The TCR sequence derives from a man aged 40-50 years in good health. The rearrangement uses TRBV20-1 and TRBJ1-4; D is unclear. Here the CDR3 DNA reads TGCAGTGCCTCTCTGGCCGGTCTTGAAAAACTGTTTTTT. This sequence encodes CSASLAGLEKLFF.